The next 12 T cell receptor beta chains were all read from a single sample in a study of CD8+CD57+ T cells in acquired aplastic anemia. Individuals selected for sequencing had exhibited CD8+CD57+ cell expansion on flow cytometry. Template material for TCR beta VDJ and CDR3 profiling consisted of genomic DNA. TCRdb re-analysed the reads in MiXCR, keeping a single row per CDR3 protein. In the table there are around 200,000 distinct CDR3 sequences, around half of which are singletons. The source material was sorted CD4+, CD8+, or CD8+CD57+ T cells (not recorded which) from PBMCs. The receptors stem from a human donor with aplastic anemia.

Many counts were recorded for this clonotype. The rearrangement uses TRBV10-1 and TRBJ1-2, with D unclear. Trimming took off 2 bases at V and 5 bases at J, with 12 bases between the two ends. Germline CDR1 WNHNN, CDR2 SYGVQD (reference sequence). The length of the CDR3 is 14 residues. The CDR3 sequence: CASSEVDFLYGYTF. For the CDR3, the DNA is TGCGCCAGCAGTGAGGTGGACTTTTTATATGGCTACACCTTC.

The chain couples TRBV24-1 to TRBJ1-1; TRBD1 aligns across 8 bases. The germline V gene encodes CDR1 KGHDR and CDR2 SFDVKD. The J segment lost 4 bases and the V segment lost 7 bases, leaving 7 bases of the junction unmatched. The CDR3 runs 14 residues. CDR3 region: CATRGQGASTEAFF. For the CDR3, the DNA is TGTGCCACCAGAGGGCAGGGGGCAAGCACTGAAGCTTTCTTT.

The chain has TRBV19 and TRBJ2-1; 13 bases map to TRBD2. Unmatched junction bases numbered 7, after V lost 1 base and J lost 10 bases. Germline-derived CDR1 and CDR2 are LNHDA and SQIVND (reference sequence). This CDR3 has 16 amino acids. CDR3: CASSIVGGTSGVEQFF. The CDR3 region has the DNA TGTGCCAGTAGTATAGTTGGGGGGACTAGCGGGGTAGAGCAGTTCTTC.

This clonotype has ten or more counts. V is TRBV7-9 and J is TRBJ1-3; tentative D call: TRBD1 (5 bases). V dropped 2 bases and J dropped 3 bases, with 8 bases sitting between them. The germline V gene encodes CDR1 SEHNR and CDR2 FQNEAQ (reference sequence). The length of the CDR3 is 14 residues. CDR3 sequence (DNA): TGTGCCAGCAGCTTACGGGGCCTTGGAAACACCATATATTTT. The encoded protein is CASSLRGLGNTIYF.

The chain links TRBV24-1 to TRBJ2-1; 8 bases fit TRBD1. Per the germline V gene, CDR1 is KGHDR and CDR2 is SFDVKD. V gave up 7 bases and J gave up 8 bases; unmatched junction bases: 6. This CDR3 is built from 13 residues. The CDR3 reads CATRQGARDEQFF. The CDR3 DNA sequence: TGTGCCACCAGGCAGGGGGCTCGCGATGAGCAGTTCTTC.

This chain links TRBV11-2 with TRBJ2-6; D possibly uses TRBD1 or TRBD2 (5 bases each). Per germline, CDR1 SGHAT and CDR2 FQNNGV. The ends were cut back, 2 bases at V and 0 bases at J, with 17 bases in the middle. This CDR3 is 19 amino acids long. Here the CDR3 reads CASSLHPGTDNSGANVLTF. CDR3 bases: TGTGCCAGCAGCTTACACCCCGGGACGGACAACTCTGGGGCCAACGTCCTGACTTTC. Complete variable domain (other parts from reference TRBV11-2 and TRBJ2-6): EAGVAQSPRYKIIEKRQSVAFWCNPISGHATLYWYQQILGQGPKLLIQFQNNGVVDDSQLPKDRFSAERLKGVDSTLKIQPAKLEDSAVYLCASSLHPGTDNSGANVLTFGAGSRLTVL.

This chain uses TRBV2 with TRBJ2-7; D is undetermined. This CDR3 contains 12 residues. Germline CDR1 SNHLY, CDR2 FYNNEI. Trimming removed 5 bases from V and 6 bases from J, with 11 bases in between. The CDR3 bases are TGTGCCAGCAGTTTATACTCTATCGAGCAGTACTTC. Translation gives CASSLYSIEQYF.

The rearrangement uses TRBV2 and TRBJ2-7, with D uncertain. The CDR3 is 11 residues long. Germline lookup yields CDR1 SNHLY and CDR2 FYNNEI. V was cut by 0 bases and J by 9 bases, with 6 bases left in between. The CDR3 coding sequence is TGTGCCAGCAGTGAAGCGCTCCGGCAGTACTTC. Its translation is CASSEALRQYF.

This clonotype was seen at least ten times. The rearrangement joins TRBV2 to TRBJ2-7; D possibly corresponds to TRBD2 (5 bases). This CDR3 region has 15 residues. Germline V lookup: CDR1 SNHLY, CDR2 FYNNEI. Trimming shortened V by 4 bases and J by 2 bases, and 15 bases separated the two germline ends. CDR3 nucleotide sequence: TGTGCCAGCAGTGTGGACTCGGGAAAAACCTACGAGCAGTACTTC. Protein sequence: CASSVDSGKTYEQYF. The full variable domain, its missing parts supplied by reference TRBV2 and TRBJ2-7, is EPEVTQTPSHQVTQMGQEVILRCVPISNHLYFYWYRQILGQKVEFLVSFYNNEISEKSEIFDDQFSVERPDGSNFTLKIRSTKLEDSAMYFCASSVDSGKTYEQYFGPGTRLTVT.

This clonotype was observed a few times. This may be a read error, as it is one base from a much larger clone. V is TRBV2 and J is TRBJ2-6; D is undetermined. With 2 bases removed from V and 2 bases from J, the gap between germline ends came to 4 bases. This CDR3 is 14 amino acids long. CDR1 SNHLY and CDR2 FYNNEI come from the germline V gene. In DNA form, the CDR3 reads TGTGCCAGCAGTGAACGGACTGGGGCCAACGTCCTGACTTTC. Amino acid sequence: CASSERTGANVLTF. Based on the CDR3 plus reference TRBV2 and TRBJ2-6, the full variable domain is EPEVTQTPSHQVTQMGQEVILRCVPISNHLYFYWYRQILGQKVEFLVSFYNNEISEKSEIFDDQFSVERPDGSNFTLKIRSTKLEDSAMYFCASSERTGANVLTFGAGSRLTVL.

This clonotype occurred many times. The CDR3 is CASSPTQGANEQFF. The CDR3, as DNA: TGCGCCAGCAGCCCGACGCAGGGGGCGAATGAGCAGTTCTTC. The chain is built from TRBV5-1 and TRBJ2-1, with TRBD1 identical over 8 bases. There are 14 residues in the CDR3. Germline-derived CDR1 and CDR2 are SGHRS and YFSETQ. The trim removed 4 bases at V and 7 bases at J, leaving 7 bases unmatched.

This clonotype was recorded at least ten times. At one end the junction does not follow the germline gene, possibly because of a read error. The chain combines TRBV4-3 with TRBJ2-7, with D possibly called TRBD1 or TRBD2 (5 bases each). Germline lookup yields CDR1 LGHNA and CDR2 YSLEER. CDR3 size: 13 residues. In DNA form, the CDR3 reads TGCGCCAGCAGCCAAGATCGGGGCGGCCCGGCGCACTTC. The encoded protein is CASSQDRGGPAHF.